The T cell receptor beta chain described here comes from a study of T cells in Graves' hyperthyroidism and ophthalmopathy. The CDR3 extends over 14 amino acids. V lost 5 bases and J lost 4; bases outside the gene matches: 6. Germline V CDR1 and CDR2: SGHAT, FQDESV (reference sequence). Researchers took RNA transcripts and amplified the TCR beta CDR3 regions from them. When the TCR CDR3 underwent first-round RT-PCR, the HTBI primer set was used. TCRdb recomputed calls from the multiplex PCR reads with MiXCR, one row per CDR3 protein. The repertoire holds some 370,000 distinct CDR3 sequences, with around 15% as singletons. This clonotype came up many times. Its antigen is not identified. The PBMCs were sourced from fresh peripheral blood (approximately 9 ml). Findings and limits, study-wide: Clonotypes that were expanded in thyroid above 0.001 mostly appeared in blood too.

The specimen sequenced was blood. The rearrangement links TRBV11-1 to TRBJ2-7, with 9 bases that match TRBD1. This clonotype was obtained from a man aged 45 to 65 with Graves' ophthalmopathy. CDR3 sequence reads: CASSRDRVGYEQYF. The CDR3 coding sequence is TGTGCCAGCAGCCGGGACAGGGTCGGGTACGAGCAGTACTTC.